This T cell receptor (beta chain) was retrieved from a study of T cell changes during pregnancy in multiple sclerosis. Sequencing was performed with immunoSEQ multiplex PCR; in TCRdb, only in-frame clones are kept and a portion is missing. Here the sample spans tens of thousands of clones, roughly 94% being singletons. This specimen consisted of peripheral blood, obtained in the third trimester of pregnancy. This receptor was taken from a female donor with multiple sclerosis, enrolled in a pregnancy study.

CDR3 sequence: CASSPSGGETQYF. The CDR3 bases are TGTGCCAGCAGCCCCTCCGGAGGAGAGACCCAGTACTTC. The V and J genes are TRBV7-3 and TRBJ2-5, with D tentatively TRBD2 (5 bases). Germline V gene lookup returns CDR1 SGHTA and CDR2 FQGTGA. V shed 5 bases and J shed 4 bases, with 11 bases lying between them. The CDR3 length is 13 residues.